These T cell receptor beta chains were read from a single sample in a study of shared clonotypes between healthy human individuals. This table comes from immunoSEQ multiplex PCR, and its TCRdb copy is limited to in-frame clones, with some not included. Of about 750,000 clones listed, 92% are singletons. Sequenced sample: naive CD8+ T cells sorted from blood. These receptors were taken from a young man in good health. Each CDR3 is given with its conserved first and last residue. The D gene is left open where the match is weak. Some rows have no size entry. The others give once, few or many, or a class for an expanded clone.

V	D	length	size	J	DNA	CDR3
TRBV27	NA	14	NA	TRBJ2-7	TGTGCCAGCAGTCTACTAGGGGGGAGCGACGAGCAGTACTTC	CASSLLGGSDEQYF
TRBV5-4	NA	14	NA	TRBJ2-7	TGTGCCAGCAGCTTTGGCCCCGGCATGGACGAGCAGTACTTC	CASSFGPGMDEQYF
TRBV7-9	TRBD2	15	NA	TRBJ2-3	TGTGCCACCAAGGGACTAGCGGGAGTGACAGATACGCAGTATTTT	CATKGLAGVTDTQYF
TRBV11-2	NA	12	once	TRBJ2-2	TGTGCCAGCAGCTTTTACCCCGGGGAGCTGTTTTTT	CASSFYPGELFF
TRBV29-1	TRBD1	14	NA	TRBJ2-7	TGCAGCGCTACCACCGGGACAGGGGGTCTAGAGCAGTACTTC	CSATTGTGGLEQYF
TRBV27	NA	20	NA	TRBJ1-3	TGTGCCAGCAGTTTATATCCCCCCGTTGAGGGTCCTGTAGGTGGTAACACCATATATTTT	CASSLYPPVEGPVGGNTIYF
TRBV5-6	TRBD1	14	NA	TRBJ1-1	TGTGCCAGCAGCTTATACAGGGGGCAGACTGAAGCTTTCTTT	CASSLYRGQTEAFF
TRBV27	NA	14	once	TRBJ1-5	TGTGCCTTTCGACAGTGGGATAGCAATCAGCCCCAGCATTTT	CAFRQWDSNQPQHF
TRBV2	NA	14	NA	TRBJ1-4	TGTGCCAGCAGTGAAGGACCCGGGGATGAAAAACTGTTTTTT	CASSEGPGDEKLFF
TRBV7-6	NA	14	once	TRBJ2-6	TGTGCCAGCAGCTTAGGCGATGGGGCCAACGTCCTGACTTTC	CASSLGDGANVLTF
TRBV5-5	NA	12	NA	TRBJ2-7	TGTGCCAGCAGCTTGGAGGGATACGAGCAGTACTTC	CASSLEGYEQYF
TRBV6-6	NA	13	NA	TRBJ2-7	TGTGCCAGCAGAGGGAGTCCGCCCGACGAGCAGTACTTC	CASRGSPPDEQYF
TRBV7-9	NA	14	NA	TRBJ1-3	TGTGCCAGCAGCTTCCTCAGCACTGGAAACACCATATATTTT	CASSFLSTGNTIYF
TRBV29-1	NA	15	NA	TRBJ2-1	TGCAGCGTTGAAGATCCCCGAGGGTGGGACAATGAGCAGTTCTTC	CSVEDPRGWDNEQFF
TRBV28	NA	15	NA	TRBJ2-3	TGTGCCAGCAGTTTAGATTCTGGGTCCACAGATACGCAGTATTTT	CASSLDSGSTDTQYF
TRBV13	TRBD1	17	NA	TRBJ2-2	TGTGCCAGCAGCTTAGGCCTCTTGACAGGGATGGCCGGGGAGCTGTTTTTT	CASSLGLLTGMAGELFF
TRBV6-5	NA	15	NA	TRBJ2-2	TGTGCCAGCAGTTACTTGGCGAAGAACACCGGGGAGCTGTTTTTT	CASSYLAKNTGELFF
TRBV10-2	NA	14	NA	TRBJ1-1	TGCGCCAGCAGTGAGTTGCAAGTAAACACTGAAGCTTTCTTT	CASSELQVNTEAFF
TRBV9	NA	16	NA	TRBJ2-7	TGTGCCAGCAGCGTAGCTGGGACTGTCTACTCCTACGAGCAGTACTTC	CASSVAGTVYSYEQYF
TRBV28	NA	11	NA	TRBJ1-1	TGTGCCAGCAGTTTTTCTCAGAAGGCTTTCTTT	CASSFSQKAFF
TRBV28	TRBD1	14	NA	TRBJ1-5	TGTGCCAGCAGCCTAGGACAGGGTCGGCAGCCCCAGCATTTT	CASSLGQGRQPQHF
TRBV15	NA	14	NA	TRBJ2-3	TGTGCCACCGAGGAGGGGGTACGGTCAGATACGCAGTATTTT	CATEEGVRSDTQYF
TRBV19	TRBD1	15	NA	TRBJ1-1	TGTGCCAGTAGTATGGACAGGGGGGCGAACACTGAAGCTTTCTTT	CASSMDRGANTEAFF
TRBV7-9	TRBD2	16	NA	TRBJ2-3	TGTGCCAGCAGCTCAATTAGCGGGAGTCCAGCAGATACGCAGTATTTT	CASSSISGSPADTQYF
TRBV27	TRBD1	15	once	TRBJ2-7	TGTGCCAGCAGTTCCTCCGGGACAGGGAGGTACGAGCAGTACTTC	CASSSSGTGRYEQYF
TRBV5-8	NA	16	NA	TRBJ1-5	TGTGCCAGCAGCTTGGAGGGGACATGGAGCAATCAGCCCCAGCATTTT	CASSLEGTWSNQPQHF
TRBV11-2	NA	15	NA	TRBJ1-2	TGTGCCAGCAGCGTATATACAGGCGCCGCGGGTGGCTACACCTTC	CASSVYTGAAGGYTF
TRBV27	TRBD2	17	once	TRBJ2-1	TGTGCCAGCAGTTTAGGGACTAGCTCCCGTTCCTACAATGAGCAGTTCTTC	CASSLGTSSRSYNEQFF
TRBV7-9	NA	15	NA	TRBJ1-1	TGTGCCAGCAGCTTAGGGGGAGCTATGAACACTGAAGCTTTCTTT	CASSLGGAMNTEAFF
TRBV28	NA	12	NA	TRBJ2-7	TGTGCCAGCGGCTCGGATACCTACGAGCAGTACTTC	CASGSDTYEQYF
TRBV7-2	NA	16	NA	TRBJ2-3	TGTGCCAGCAGCTGGCAGACTAGTACTAGCACAGATACGCAGTATTTT	CASSWQTSTSTDTQYF
TRBV27	TRBD2	15	NA	TRBJ2-1	TGTGCCAGCAGCCACGGACTAGCGTTAGGCAATGAGCAGTTCTTC	CASSHGLALGNEQFF
TRBV10-2	NA	13	NA	TRBJ2-1	TGCGCCAGCAGTGATGGCAGCCGGGATGAGCAGTTCTTC	CASSDGSRDEQFF
TRBV9	TRBD2	15	NA	TRBJ2-1	TGTGCCAGCAGCGTAGACCTAGCGGGATACAATGAGCAGTTCTTC	CASSVDLAGYNEQFF
TRBV6-1	NA	13	NA	TRBJ1-1	TGTGCCAGCAGTGAAGTTCTTAACACTGAAGCTTTCTTT	CASSEVLNTEAFF
TRBV28	NA	13	NA	TRBJ2-7	TGTGCCAGCAGTTTATTGGGGTCCTACGAGCAGTACTTC	CASSLLGSYEQYF
TRBV2	NA	17	NA	TRBJ2-1	TGTGCCAGCAGTGATTACCCTAGGTCGGGATCCCACAATGAGCAGTTCTTC	CASSDYPRSGSHNEQFF
TRBV29-1	TRBD2	14	NA	TRBJ2-1	TGCAGCGTCTTTCTAGCGGGGAGGTACAATGAGCAGTTCTTC	CSVFLAGRYNEQFF
TRBV27	TRBD2	15	NA	TRBJ2-7	TGTGCCAGCAGTTACGGGCGGGGGGGCTCCTACGAGCAGTACTTC	CASSYGRGGSYEQYF
TRBV4-1	NA	16	NA	TRBJ2-7	TGCGCCAGCAGCCAAGAAAGTGCAGGATTATACTACGAGCAGTACTTC	CASSQESAGLYYEQYF
TRBV27	NA	12	once	TRBJ2-2	TGTGCCAGCAGGATGCTTACCGGGGAGCTGTTTTTT	CASRMLTGELFF
TRBV7-9	NA	15	NA	TRBJ2-1	TGTGCCAGCAGCTTAGAAGCGGCCTCCTACAATGAGCAGTTCTTC	CASSLEAASYNEQFF
TRBV28	NA	16	NA	TRBJ1-5	TGTGCCAGCAGCAGGGGAAAGGGGGAGCTCAATCAGCCCCAGCATTTT	CASSRGKGELNQPQHF